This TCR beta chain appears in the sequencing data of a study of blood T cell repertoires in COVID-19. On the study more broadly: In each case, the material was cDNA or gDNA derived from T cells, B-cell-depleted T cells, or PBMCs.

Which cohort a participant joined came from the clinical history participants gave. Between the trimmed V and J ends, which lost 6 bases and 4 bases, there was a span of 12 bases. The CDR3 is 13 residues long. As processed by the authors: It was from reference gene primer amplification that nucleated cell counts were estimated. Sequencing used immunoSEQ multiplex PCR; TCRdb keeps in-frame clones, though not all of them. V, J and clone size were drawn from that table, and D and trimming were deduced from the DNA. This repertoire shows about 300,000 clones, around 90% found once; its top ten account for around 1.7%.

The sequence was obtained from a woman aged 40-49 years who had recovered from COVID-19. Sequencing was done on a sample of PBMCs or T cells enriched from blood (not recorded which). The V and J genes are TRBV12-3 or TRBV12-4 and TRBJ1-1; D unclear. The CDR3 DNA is TGTGCCAGCAGCTTCTCAGTCCCCACTGAAGCTTTCTTT. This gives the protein CASSFSVPTEAFF.